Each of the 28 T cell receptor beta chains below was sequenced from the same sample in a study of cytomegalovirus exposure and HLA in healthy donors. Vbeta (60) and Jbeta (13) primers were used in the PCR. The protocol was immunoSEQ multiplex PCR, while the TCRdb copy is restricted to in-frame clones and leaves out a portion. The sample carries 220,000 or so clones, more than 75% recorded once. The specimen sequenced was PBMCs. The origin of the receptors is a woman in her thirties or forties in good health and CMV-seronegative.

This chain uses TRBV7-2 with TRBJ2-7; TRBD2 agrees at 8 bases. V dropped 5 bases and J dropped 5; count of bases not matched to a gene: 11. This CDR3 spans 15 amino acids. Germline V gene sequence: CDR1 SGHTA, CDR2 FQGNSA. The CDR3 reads CASSPNSGMGNEQYF. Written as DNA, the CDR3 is TGTGCCAGCAGCCCGAATAGCGGGATGGGGAACGAGCAGTACTTC.

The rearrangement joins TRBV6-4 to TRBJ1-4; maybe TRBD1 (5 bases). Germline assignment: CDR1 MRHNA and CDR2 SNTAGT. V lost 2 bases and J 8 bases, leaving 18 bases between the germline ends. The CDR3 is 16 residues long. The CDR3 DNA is TGTGCCAGCAGTGACCAGAGTCGGGGGAGGTACGAAAAACTGTTTTTT. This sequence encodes CASSDQSRGRYEKLFF.

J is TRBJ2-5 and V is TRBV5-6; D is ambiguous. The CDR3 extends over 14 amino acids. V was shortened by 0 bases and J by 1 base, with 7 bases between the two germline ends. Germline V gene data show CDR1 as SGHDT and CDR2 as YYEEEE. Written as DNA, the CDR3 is TGTGCCAGCAGCTTGGGGGCTATCCAAGAGACCCAGTACTTC. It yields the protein CASSLGAIQETQYF.

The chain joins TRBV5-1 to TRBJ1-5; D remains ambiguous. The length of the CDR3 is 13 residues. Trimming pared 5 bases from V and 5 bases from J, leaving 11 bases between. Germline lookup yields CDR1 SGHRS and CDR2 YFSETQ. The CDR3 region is CASSRGDDQPQHF. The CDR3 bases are TGCGCCAGCAGTCGCGGCGACGATCAGCCCCAGCATTTT. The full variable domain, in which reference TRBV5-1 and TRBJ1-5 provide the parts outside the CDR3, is KAGVTQTPRYLIKTRGQQVTLSCSPISGHRSVSWYQQTPGQGLQFLFEYFSETQRNKGNFPGRFSGRQFSNSRSEMNVSTLELGDSALYLCASSRGDDQPQHFGDGTRLSIL.

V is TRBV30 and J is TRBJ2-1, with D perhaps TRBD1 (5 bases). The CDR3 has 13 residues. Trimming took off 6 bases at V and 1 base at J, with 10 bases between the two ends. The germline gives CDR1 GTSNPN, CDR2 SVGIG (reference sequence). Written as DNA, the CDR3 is TGTGCCTGCGGCGGACATTCCTACAATGAGCAGTTCTTC. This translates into CACGGHSYNEQFF.

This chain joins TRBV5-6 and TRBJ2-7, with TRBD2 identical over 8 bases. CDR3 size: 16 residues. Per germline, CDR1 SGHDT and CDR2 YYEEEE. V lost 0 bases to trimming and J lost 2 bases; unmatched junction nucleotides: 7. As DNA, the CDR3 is TGTGCCAGCAGCTTGGACAGCGGGAGAACCCCCTACGAGCAGTACTTC. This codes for CASSLDSGRTPYEQYF.

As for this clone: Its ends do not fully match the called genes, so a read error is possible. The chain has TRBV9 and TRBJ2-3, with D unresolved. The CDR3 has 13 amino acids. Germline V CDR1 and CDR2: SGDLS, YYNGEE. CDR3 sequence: CASSVDFTYTQYF. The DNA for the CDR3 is TGTGCCAGCAGCGTAGATTTCACATATACGCAGTATTTT.

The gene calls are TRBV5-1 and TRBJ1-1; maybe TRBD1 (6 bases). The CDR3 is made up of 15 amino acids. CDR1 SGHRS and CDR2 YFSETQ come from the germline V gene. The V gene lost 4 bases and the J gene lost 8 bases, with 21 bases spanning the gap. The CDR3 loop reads CASSPRWTVEREAFF. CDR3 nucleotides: TGCGCCAGCAGCCCTCGATGGACAGTTGAACGAGAAGCTTTCTTT.

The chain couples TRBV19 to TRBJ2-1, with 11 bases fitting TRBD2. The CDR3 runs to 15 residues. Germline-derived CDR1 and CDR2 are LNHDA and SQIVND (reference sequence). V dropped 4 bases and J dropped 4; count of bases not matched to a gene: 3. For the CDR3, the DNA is TGTGCCAGTAGTACCGGGACTAGCGGTTACAATGAGCAGTTCTTC. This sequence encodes CASSTGTSGYNEQFF. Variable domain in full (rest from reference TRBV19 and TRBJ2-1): DGGITQSPKYLFRKEGQNVTLSCEQNLNHDAMYWYRQDPGQGLRLIYYSQIVNDFQKGDIAEGYSVSREKKESFPLTVTSAQKNPTAFYLCASSTGTSGYNEQFFGPGTRLTVL.

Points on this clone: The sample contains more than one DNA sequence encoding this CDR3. The CDR3 protein is CASSTGLAGYEQYF. CDR3 bases: TGTGCCAGTAGTACGGGACTAGCGGGATACGAGCAGTACTTC. This chain connects TRBV19 to TRBJ2-7, with TRBD2 identical over 13 bases. The CDR3 covers 14 residues. After removal of 4 bases from V and 4 bases from J, the junction contained 1 base not matched to a gene. The germline V gene encodes CDR1 LNHDA and CDR2 SQIVND (reference sequence).

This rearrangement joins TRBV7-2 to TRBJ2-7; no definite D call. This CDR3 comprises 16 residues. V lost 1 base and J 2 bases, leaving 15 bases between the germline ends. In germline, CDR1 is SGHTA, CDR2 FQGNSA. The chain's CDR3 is CASSLVGLGRTYEQYF. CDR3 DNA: TGTGCCAGCAGCTTAGTTGGCTTGGGCAGAACCTACGAGCAGTACTTC.

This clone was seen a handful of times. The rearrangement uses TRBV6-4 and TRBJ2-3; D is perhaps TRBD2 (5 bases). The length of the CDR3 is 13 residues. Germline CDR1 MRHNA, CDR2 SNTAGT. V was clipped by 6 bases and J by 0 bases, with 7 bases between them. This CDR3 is CASSRTSTDTQYF. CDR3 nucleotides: TGTGCCAGCAGCCGGACTAGCACAGATACGCAGTATTTT.

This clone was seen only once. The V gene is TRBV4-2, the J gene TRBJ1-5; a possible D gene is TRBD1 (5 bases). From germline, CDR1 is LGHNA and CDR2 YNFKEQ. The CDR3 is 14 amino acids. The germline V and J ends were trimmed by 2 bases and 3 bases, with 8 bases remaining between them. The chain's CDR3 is CASSQQGDNQPQHF. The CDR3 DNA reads TGTGCCAGCAGCCAACAAGGGGACAATCAGCCCCAGCATTTT.

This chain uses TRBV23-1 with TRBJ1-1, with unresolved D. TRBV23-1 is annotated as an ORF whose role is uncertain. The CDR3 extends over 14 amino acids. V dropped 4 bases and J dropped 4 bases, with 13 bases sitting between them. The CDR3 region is CASSRAATVTEAFF. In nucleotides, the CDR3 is TGCGCCAGCAGTCGAGCGGCGACGGTCACTGAAGCTTTCTTT.

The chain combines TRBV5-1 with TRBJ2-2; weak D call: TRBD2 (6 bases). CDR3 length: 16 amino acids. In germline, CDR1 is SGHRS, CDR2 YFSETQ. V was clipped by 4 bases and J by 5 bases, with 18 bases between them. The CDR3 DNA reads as TGCGCCAGCAGCCCGACCTCGGGAGTGGGGACCGGGGAGCTGTTTTTT. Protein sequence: CASSPTSGVGTGELFF.

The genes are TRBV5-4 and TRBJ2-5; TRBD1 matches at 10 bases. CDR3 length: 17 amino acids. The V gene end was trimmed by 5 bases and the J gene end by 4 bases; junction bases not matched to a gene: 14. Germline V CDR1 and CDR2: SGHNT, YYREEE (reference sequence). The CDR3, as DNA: TGTGCCAGCAGTTTTTCCCCGCAGGACAGGGGGTTAGAGACCCAGTACTTC. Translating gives CASSFSPQDRGLETQYF. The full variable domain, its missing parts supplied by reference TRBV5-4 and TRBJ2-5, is ETGVTQSPTHLIKTRGQQVTLRCSSQSGHNTVSWYQQALGQGPQFIFQYYREEENGRGNFPPRFSGLQFPNYSSELNVNALELDDSALYLCASSFSPQDRGLETQYFGPGTRLLVL.

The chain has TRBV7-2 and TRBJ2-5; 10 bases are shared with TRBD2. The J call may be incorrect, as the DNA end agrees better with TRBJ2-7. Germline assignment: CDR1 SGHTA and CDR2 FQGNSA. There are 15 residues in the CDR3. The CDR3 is CASSREAGGLGEQYF. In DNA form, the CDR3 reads TGTGCCAGCAGCCGCGAAGCGGGAGGGTTGGGCGAGCAGTACTTC.

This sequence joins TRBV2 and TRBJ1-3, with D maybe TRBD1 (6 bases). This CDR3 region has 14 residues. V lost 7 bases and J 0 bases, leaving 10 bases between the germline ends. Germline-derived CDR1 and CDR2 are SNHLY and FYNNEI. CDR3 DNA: TGTGCCAGCAACAAGGGGGACTCTGGAAACACCATATATTTT. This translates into CASNKGDSGNTIYF. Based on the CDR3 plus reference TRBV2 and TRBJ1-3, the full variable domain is EPEVTQTPSHQVTQMGQEVILRCVPISNHLYFYWYRQILGQKVEFLVSFYNNEISEKSEIFDDQFSVERPDGSNFTLKIRSTKLEDSAMYFCASNKGDSGNTIYFGEGSWLTVV.

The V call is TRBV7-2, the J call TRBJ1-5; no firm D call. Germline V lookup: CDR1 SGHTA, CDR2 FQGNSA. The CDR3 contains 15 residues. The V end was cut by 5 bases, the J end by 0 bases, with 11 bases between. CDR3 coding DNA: TGTGCCAGCAGCCCAGAAGTGAATAGCAATCAGCCCCAGCATTTT. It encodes CASSPEVNSNQPQHF.

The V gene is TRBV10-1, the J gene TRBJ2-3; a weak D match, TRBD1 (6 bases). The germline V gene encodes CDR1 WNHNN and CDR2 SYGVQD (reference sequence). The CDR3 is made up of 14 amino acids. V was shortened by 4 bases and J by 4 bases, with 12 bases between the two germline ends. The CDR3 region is CASSAGESADTQYF. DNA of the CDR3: TGCGCCAGCAGTGCAGGGGAGAGCGCAGATACGCAGTATTTT.

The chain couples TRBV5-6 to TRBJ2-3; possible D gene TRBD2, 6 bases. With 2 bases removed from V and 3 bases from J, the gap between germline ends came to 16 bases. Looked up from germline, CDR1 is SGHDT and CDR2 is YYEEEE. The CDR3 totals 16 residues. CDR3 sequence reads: CASSFGGSGYTDTQYF. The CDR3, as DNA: TGTGCCAGCAGCTTTGGGGGGAGCGGTTATACAGATACGCAGTATTTT.

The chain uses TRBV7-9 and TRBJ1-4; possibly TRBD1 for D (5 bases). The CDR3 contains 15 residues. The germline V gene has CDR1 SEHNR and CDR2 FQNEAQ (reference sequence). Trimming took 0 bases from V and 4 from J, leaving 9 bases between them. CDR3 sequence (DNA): TGTGCCAGCAGCTTAGCGCACAGGCGTAATGAAAAACTGTTTTTT. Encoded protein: CASSLAHRRNEKLFF.

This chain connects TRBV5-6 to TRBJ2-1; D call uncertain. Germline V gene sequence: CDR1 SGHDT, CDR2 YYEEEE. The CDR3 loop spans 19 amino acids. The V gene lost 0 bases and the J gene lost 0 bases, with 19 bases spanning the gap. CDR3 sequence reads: CASSLGIESVLGSYNEQFF. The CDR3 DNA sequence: TGTGCCAGCAGCTTGGGAATAGAAAGCGTTCTAGGCTCCTACAATGAGCAGTTCTTC.

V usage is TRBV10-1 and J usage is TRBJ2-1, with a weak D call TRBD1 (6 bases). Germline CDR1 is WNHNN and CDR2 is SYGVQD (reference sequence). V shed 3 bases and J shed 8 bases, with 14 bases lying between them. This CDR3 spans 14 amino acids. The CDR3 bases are TGCGCCAGCAGTGAAGGGGGACCCCTGGATGAGCAGTTCTTC. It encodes CASSEGGPLDEQFF.

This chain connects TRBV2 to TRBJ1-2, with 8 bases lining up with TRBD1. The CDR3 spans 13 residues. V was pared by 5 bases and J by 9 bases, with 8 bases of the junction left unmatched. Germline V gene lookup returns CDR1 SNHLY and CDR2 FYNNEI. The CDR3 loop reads CASSPGQGQRYTF. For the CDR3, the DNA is TGTGCCAGCAGTCCTGGACAGGGTCAGCGCTACACCTTC.

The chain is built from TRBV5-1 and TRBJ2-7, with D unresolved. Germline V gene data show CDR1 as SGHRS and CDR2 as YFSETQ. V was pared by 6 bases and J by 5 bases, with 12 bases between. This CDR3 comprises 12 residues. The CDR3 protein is CASIGWRNEQYF. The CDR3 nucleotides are TGCGCCAGCATAGGTTGGCGGAACGAGCAGTACTTC.

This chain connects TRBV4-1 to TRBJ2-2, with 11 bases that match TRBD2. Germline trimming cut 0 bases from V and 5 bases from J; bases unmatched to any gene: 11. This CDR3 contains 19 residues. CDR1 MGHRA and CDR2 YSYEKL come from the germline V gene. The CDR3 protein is CASSQENYGLAGETGELFF. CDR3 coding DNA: TGCGCCAGCAGCCAAGAAAATTACGGACTAGCGGGTGAGACCGGGGAGCTGTTTTTT.

The CDR3 nucleotides read TGCGCCAGCAGTGAGTCGGAACTAGCGGGAGGGGTACACTACAATGAGCAGTTCTTC. Translation: CASSESELAGGVHYNEQFF. This chain uses TRBV10-2 with TRBJ2-1; 13 bases line up with TRBD2. V was clipped by 0 bases and J by 3 bases; unmatched bases: 8. This CDR3 spans 19 amino acids. The germline V gene has CDR1 WSHSY and CDR2 SAAADI.